These T cell receptor beta chains were read from a single sample in a study of T cells after yellow fever vaccination. TCRdb itself ran the 5' RACE reads through MiXCR, one entry per CDR3 protein. In the table there are about 330,000 distinct CDR3 sequences, roughly 6.8% of which are singletons. The specimen comprised PBMCs, sampled 45 days after the first yellow fever vaccination. The source is a man in his late teens or twenties who received the YFV17D yellow fever vaccine. Each CDR3 is given without its conserved first and last residue. The size entry is marked missing in some rows and otherwise reads once, few, many or a size class.

CDR3 length | V gene | clone size | CDR3 protein
13 | TRBV6-1 | few | ASSEVGSQHDTQY
13 | TRBV7-8 | . | ASSTGTRSNNEQF
15 | TRBV7-9 | few | ASSFGTSGDSTDTQY
11 | TRBV20-1 | many | SARGKITDTQY
14 | TRBV12-3/TRBV12-4 | many | ASSALAGGLQETQY
12 | TRBV12-3/TRBV12-4 | few | ASSLHTTNEKLF
13 | TRBV20-1 | . | SARDMAGALYGYT
13 | TRBV14 | few | ASSFLAGVNSPLH
11 | TRBV7-3 | few | ASRGDGTGELF
15 | TRBV7-2 | few | ASSLVWGAGGTDTQY
12 | TRBV5-1 | many | ASSSDSPPDTQY
14 | TRBV6-5 | few | ASSYVIRGGLYEQF
11 | TRBV20-1 | few | SASAGINTEAF
15 | TRBV19 | few | ASSIHYKAGRQETQY
13 | TRBV5-4 | . | ASSHGPETTDTQY
13 | TRBV4-1 | . | ASSPAGQATYEQY
13 | TRBV9 | . | ASSVSGGVTGELF
13 | TRBV4-2 | . | ASSTSDSLNTEAF